Included here is one T cell receptor beta chain sequence, with context. A read error may account for a junction end that differs from germline. These data originate in a study of shared clonotypes between healthy human individuals. CD45RO negativity and positive selection for CCR7 defined naive CD8 cells, a population that excluded terminally differentiated effector memory CD45RA+ cells. Assay used: immunoSEQ multiplex PCR; TCRdb lists only in-frame clones, some missing. The sample includes around 2,000,000 clones, about 94% of them seen just once. This CDR3 comprises 15 residues. The receptor was isolated from a man aged 18 to 30 in good health. Sequenced sample: naive CD8+ T cells sorted from blood. The chain employs TRBV6-7 and TRBJ2-3, with 9 bases identical to TRBD1. TRBV6-7 is filed as an ORF, its function uncertain. The CDR3 region has the DNA TGTGCCAGCAGATACTCACAGGGGGCAGGGGATACGCAGTATTTT. This sequence encodes CASRYSQGAGDTQYF.